This is a list of T cell receptor beta chains from one sample in a study of blood T cell repertoires in COVID-19. Produced via immunoSEQ multiplex PCR; TCRdb's table is partial and in-frame only. Altogether approximately 220,000 clones are present, about 80% being singletons, with the ten largest covering approximately 2.5%. What was sequenced was peripheral blood. Receptors originate from a woman aged 55-70 years with acute or convalescent COVID-19. Both conserved end residues are part of each CDR3. A D gene is named only where the DNA matches it firmly. Not all rows give a size; the values are once, few, many and, for expanded clones, a class.

J gene | clone size | D gene | V gene | CDR3 protein | CDR3 DNA
TRBJ2-5 | - | TRBD2 | TRBV29-1 | CSVPGLAGGPGETQYF | TGCAGCGTCCCGGGACTAGCGGGGGGGCCGGGGGAGACCCAGTACTTC
TRBJ2-1 | - | - | TRBV14 | CASSQDGWKRYNEQFF | TGTGCCAGCAGCCAAGATGGGTGGAAGAGGTACAATGAGCAGTTCTTC
TRBJ2-1 | - | TRBD2 | TRBV7-2 | CASSLLAGTSSNEQFF | TGTGCCAGCAGCTTACTGGCCGGGACTAGCAGCAATGAGCAGTTCTTC
TRBJ2-3 | few | TRBD2 | TRBV29-1 | CSVEEGASGRYTQYF | TGCAGCGTTGAAGAAGGGGCTAGCGGGAGATATACGCAGTATTTT
TRBJ2-7 | - | TRBD2 | TRBV27 | CASSIRGGRSYEQYF | TGTGCCAGCAGCATCCGGGGGGGCCGCTCCTACGAGCAGTACTTC
TRBJ2-1 | once | TRBD2 | TRBV7-3 | CASSLDVASGINEQFF | TGTGCCAGCAGCTTAGATGTGGCTAGCGGGATAAATGAGCAGTTCTTC
TRBJ1-2 | once | - | TRBV15 | CATSKSGENYGYTF | TGTGCCACCAGCAAATCTGGGGAGAACTATGGCTACACCTTC
TRBJ2-5 | once | - | TRBV5-6 | CASSFNRGDQETQYF | TGTGCCAGCAGCTTCAACCGCGGGGACCAAGAGACCCAGTACTTC
TRBJ2-1 | once | TRBD2 | TRBV3-1/TRBV3-2 | CASSRLAGGQLNEQFF | TGTGCCAGCAGTCGACTAGCGGGGGGGCAGTTGAATGAGCAGTTCTTC
TRBJ1-2 | - | TRBD1 | TRBV6-2/TRBV6-3 | CASSENRGRGYTF | TGTGCCAGCAGTGAGAACAGGGGGCGAGGCTACACCTTC
TRBJ1-1 | once | - | TRBV19 | CASSIGHRRGEAFF | TGTGCCAGTAGTATTGGGCACAGGCGGGGGGAAGCTTTCTTT
TRBJ2-1 | - | TRBD1 | TRBV10-3 | CAISTGVNEQFF | TGTGCCATCAGTACAGGGGTCAATGAGCAGTTCTTC
TRBJ2-1 | - | - | TRBV12-2 | CASRLGQGLLPSSYNEQFF | TGTGCAAGTCGCCTGGGGCAGGGACTACTCCCAAGCTCCTACAATGAGCAGTTCTTC
TRBJ1-1 | - | TRBD1 | TRBV6-6 | CASRTRGSTEAFF | TGTGCCAGCCGTACCAGGGGGTCCACTGAAGCTTTCTTT
TRBJ1-2 | - | - | TRBV6-5 | CASSYSDSAFYGYTF | TGTGCCAGCAGTTACTCGGACAGTGCCTTCTATGGCTACACCTTC
TRBJ1-1 | - | - | TRBV2 | CASSARAMNTEAFF | TGTGCCAGCAGTGCGCGGGCCATGAACACTGAAGCTTTCTTT
TRBJ2-7 | - | TRBD1 | TRBV6-4 | CASRRKIGTGEEQYF | TGTGCCAGCAGACGAAAAATCGGGACAGGGGAAGAGCAGTACTTC
TRBJ1-1 | - | - | TRBV11-2 | CASSSITGNTEAFF | TGTGCCAGCAGCTCGATAACAGGGAACACTGAAGCTTTCTTT
TRBJ1-1 | - | - | TRBV6-1 | CASSELLIANTEAFF | TGTGCCAGCAGTGAACTACTTATTGCTAACACTGAAGCTTTCTTT
TRBJ1-1 | once | - | TRBV30 | CAWTGTTYTEAFF | TGTGCCTGGACAGGGACTACCTACACTGAAGCTTTCTTT
TRBJ2-1 | - | TRBD2 | TRBV20-1 | CSASLAGFLDEQFF | TGCAGTGCTAGTCTAGCGGGGTTTTTAGATGAGCAGTTCTTC
TRBJ2-3 | few | - | TRBV7-3 | CASSRFSGQITDTQYF | TGTGCCAGCAGCCGCTTCTCCGGACAGATCACAGATACGCAGTATTTT
TRBJ2-7 | - | - | TRBV5-6 | CASSDSGGSYEQYF | TGTGCCAGCAGCGATTCAGGGGGGTCCTACGAGCAGTACTTC
TRBJ2-5 | - | TRBD2 | TRBV6-4 | CASRARICGGVQETQYF | TGTGCCAGCAGAGCCCGTATATGTGGGGGGGTTCAAGAGACCCAGTACTTC
TRBJ1-3 | - | TRBD1 | TRBV7-9 | CASSTGTGAGNTIYF | TGTGCCAGCAGCACTGGGACAGGGGCTGGAAACACCATATATTTT
TRBJ1-1 | once | - | TRBV10-3 | CAISGEGRGTEAFF | TGTGCCATCAGTGGGGAGGGAAGGGGCACTGAAGCTTTCTTT
TRBJ1-5 | - | - | TRBV6-5 | CASSNEAFNQPQHF | TGTGCCAGCAGCAACGAGGCCTTCAATCAGCCCCAGCATTTT
TRBJ1-2 | - | TRBD1 | TRBV28 | CASSSPILPDRGSLVNYGYTF | TGTGCCAGCAGTTCCCCAATACTACCTGACAGGGGTTCATTGGTTAACTATGGCTACACCTTC
TRBJ2-1 | - | TRBD1 | TRBV4-3 | CASSHQTGTYNEQFF | TGCGCCAGCAGCCACCAGACAGGGACCTACAATGAGCAGTTCTTC
TRBJ2-7 | - | TRBD2 | TRBV6-8 | CASSLTSGGAIYEQYF | TGTGCCAGCAGCTTAACTAGCGGGGGGGCTATCTACGAGCAGTACTTC
TRBJ2-1 | - | TRBD2 | TRBV9 | CASSVEGLASNEQFF | TGTGCCAGCAGCGTAGAGGGACTAGCGAGTAATGAGCAGTTCTTC
TRBJ2-5 | few | - | TRBV12-3/TRBV12-4 | CASSLQGVETQYF | TGTGCCAGCAGTTTACAGGGCGTGGAGACCCAGTACTTC